This T cell receptor beta chain was observed in a study of cytomegalovirus exposure and HLA in healthy donors. Study-level points and caveats: Despite most TCR sequences being rare, some public TCRs occurred in many donors.

Germline-derived CDR1 and CDR2 are SGHRS and YFSETQ. The CDR3 extends over 16 amino acids. The trim removed 0 bases at V and 3 bases at J, leaving 4 bases unmatched. To note about this clone: Its antigen is unknown.

The PCR ran on 60 Vbeta and 13 Jbeta primers. The assay was immunoSEQ multiplex PCR, and TCRdb's table has in-frame clones only and misses some. This sample's table has around 140,000 clones. This chain links TRBV5-1 with TRBJ1-3; 9 positions match TRBD1. The sequence derives from a woman aged 35 to 49 in good health and CMV-seronegative. The sample consisted of PBMCs. The CDR3 here is CASSLVGTGYGNTIYF. DNA of the CDR3: TGCGCCAGCAGCTTGGTAGGGACAGGGTATGGAAACACCATATATTTT.